One and the same sample provided the 19 T cell receptor beta chains below, sequenced in a study of T cells in Graves' hyperthyroidism and ophthalmopathy. The TCR beta CDR3 regions underwent amplification using RNA transcripts as the source. First-round RT-PCR with HTBI primers amplified the TCR CDR3 region. TCRdb ran MiXCR on the multiplex PCR reads and lists one entry per CDR3 protein. The table shows around 600,000 distinct CDR3 sequences, with approximately 15% occurring only once. The material sequenced was blood. Receptors were obtained from a woman between 40 and 55 years old with Graves' ophthalmopathy.

The chain is built from TRBV7-9 and TRBJ2-1; unclear D gene. From germline, CDR1 is SEHNR and CDR2 FQNEAQ (reference sequence). Between the trimmed V and J ends, which lost 1 base and 9 bases, there was a span of 7 bases. The CDR3 has 12 residues. The CDR3 reads CASSLVLGEQFF. The CDR3 coding sequence is TGTGCCAGCAGCTTAGTCCTAGGTGAGCAGTTCTTC.

The chain uses TRBV9 and TRBJ2-1; 7 nucleotides line up with TRBD2. CDR1 is SGDLS, CDR2 YYNGEE, per germline. J lost 3 bases, V lost 4 bases, and 7 bases had no gene match. CDR3 size: 15 residues. CDR3 sequence reads: CASSPPPSGYNEQFF. CDR3 nucleotides: TGTGCCAGCAGCCCCCCCCCTAGCGGCTACAATGAGCAGTTCTTC. Supplemented by reference TRBV9 and TRBJ2-1, the full variable domain reads DSGVTQTPKHLITATGQRVTLRCSPRSGDLSVYWYQQSLDQGLQFLIQYYNGEERAKGNILERFSAQQFPDLHSELNLSSLELGDSALYFCASSPPPSGYNEQFFGPGTRLTVL.

This clonotype was recorded at least ten times. The chain uses TRBV2 and TRBJ2-2; the D is unclear. The CDR3 loop spans 11 amino acids. The germline gives CDR1 SNHLY, CDR2 FYNNEI. Trimming removed 4 bases from V and 8 bases from J, with 5 bases in between. Here the CDR3 reads CASSARGELFF. The DNA of the CDR3 is TGTGCCAGCAGTGCAAGAGGGGAGCTGTTTTTT.

In this sample, this clonotype turned up a few times. The J gene is TRBJ2-1, the V gene TRBV11-2; tentatively, D is TRBD2 (7 bases). V was trimmed by 0 bases and J by 2 bases, leaving 14 bases between them. The CDR3 totals 17 residues. Germline lookup yields CDR1 SGHAT and CDR2 FQNNGV. CDR3: CASSLDPRGPPYNEQFF. CDR3 nucleotide sequence: TGTGCCAGCAGCTTAGATCCGCGGGGGCCCCCCTACAATGAGCAGTTCTTC.

The chain has TRBV29-1 and TRBJ2-1; tentatively, D is TRBD1 (6 bases). This CDR3 is 11 amino acids long. Germline V gene sequence: CDR1 SQVTM, CDR2 ANQGSEA. Trimming removed 6 bases from V and 10 bases from J, with 13 bases in between. In DNA form, the CDR3 reads TGCAGCGTCGATACCGGGACAGAGCAGTTCTTC. Its protein product is CSVDTGTEQFF.

The CDR3 loop reads CASSAGQGVQETQYF. CDR3 bases: TGTGCCAGCAGTGCCGGACAGGGGGTCCAAGAGACCCAGTACTTC. The chain combines TRBV25-1 with TRBJ2-5; 10 bases align to TRBD1. Germline assignment: CDR1 MGHDK and CDR2 SYGVNS. V lost 4 bases to trimming and J lost 1 base; unmatched junction nucleotides: 3. There are 15 residues in the CDR3.

The chain recombines TRBV28 with TRBJ2-5; D remains ambiguous. The CDR3 has 14 amino acids. Germline CDR1 is MDHEN and CDR2 is SYDVKM. The V and J ends lost 2 bases and 4 bases respectively, with 11 bases between them. DNA of the CDR3: TGTGCCAGCAGTTTACTGGACCGACGAGAGACCCAGTACTTC. This encodes CASSLLDRRETQYF.

This clonotype was found a few times. The junction differs from germline at one of its ends, possibly a read error. The rearrangement joins TRBV20-1 to TRBJ2-1; D gene uncertain. CDR1 and CDR2 from the germline V gene are DFQATT and SNEGSKA (reference sequence). This CDR3 comprises 14 residues. The CDR3 loop reads CGAYSLSSYNEQFF. The CDR3 DNA is TGCGGTGCTTACTCGCTCAGCTCCTACAATGAGCAGTTCTTC.

This clonotype was detected only a few times. The rearrangement uses TRBV7-9 and TRBJ2-1; TRBD2 might be the D (6 bases). CDR3 length: 14 residues. Trimming pared 2 bases from V and 6 bases from J, leaving 11 bases between. CDR1 is SEHNR and CDR2 is FQNEAQ in the germline V gene (reference sequence). The CDR3 DNA reads as TGTGCCAGCAGCTTATCCCGCGGGACCAATGAGCAGTTCTTC. It is translated as CASSLSRGTNEQFF.

This chain links TRBV2 with TRBJ1-5; a possible D gene is TRBD1 (6 bases). There are 14 residues in the CDR3. Trimming stripped 1 base from V and 3 bases from J, with 7 bases between. The germline gives CDR1 SNHLY, CDR2 FYNNEI. The CDR3 DNA reads TGTGCCAGCAGTGAAGGGACAGCCAATCAGCCCCAGCATTTT. Residues: CASSEGTANQPQHF.

This clonotype was detected many times. The J gene is TRBJ2-5, the V gene TRBV12-3 or TRBV12-4; tentatively, D is TRBD1 or TRBD2 (5 bases each). The CDR3 has 14 residues. V was shortened by 5 bases and J by 1 base, with 11 bases between the two germline ends. CDR3 protein: CASSGTDRQETQYF. The CDR3 bases are TGTGCCAGCAGTGGGACGGATCGCCAAGAGACCCAGTACTTC.

This clonotype turned up a few times. This chain joins TRBV6-1 and TRBJ2-1; maybe TRBD1 (7 bases). Germline V CDR1 and CDR2: MNHNS, SASEGT. This CDR3 contains 14 residues. V lost 6 bases and J lost 4, with 13 bases in between. In DNA, the CDR3 is TGTGCCAGCAGCGACAGGGACTTTTACAATGAGCAGTTCTTC. This encodes CASSDRDFYNEQFF.

This clonotype occurred a few times. The genes are TRBV2 and TRBJ1-5; a weak D match, TRBD1 (6 bases). The CDR3 is 13 residues long. V lost 6 bases to trimming and J lost 3 bases, with 9 bases between them. CDR1 SNHLY and CDR2 FYNNEI come from the germline V gene. The CDR3 here is CASRGDINQPQHF. CDR3 nucleotides: TGTGCCAGCAGGGGGGACATCAATCAGCCCCAGCATTTT.

This clonotype was seen a few times. The chain carries TRBV6-1 and TRBJ2-2; no clear D gene. Germline V CDR1 and CDR2: MNHNS, SASEGT. This CDR3 comprises 15 residues. V was clipped by 8 bases and J by 2 bases, with 15 bases between them. Here the CDR3 reads CASCSLVRNTGELFF. In DNA, the CDR3 is TGTGCCAGCTGCTCCCTGGTGCGTAACACCGGGGAGCTGTTTTTT.

This clonotype was detected only a few times. The V and J genes are TRBV6-1 and TRBJ2-7; D remains ambiguous. This CDR3 spans 12 amino acids. Trimming stripped 5 bases from V and 7 bases from J, with 12 bases between. In germline, CDR1 is MNHNS, CDR2 SASEGT. CDR3 in amino acids: CASSRLLGEQYF. As DNA, the CDR3 is TGTGCCAGCAGTCGGCTTCTGGGGGAGCAGTACTTC.

V and J are TRBV4-1 and TRBJ1-2; D remains ambiguous. Germline V gives CDR1 MGHRA, CDR2 YSYEKL. The V gene lost 0 bases and the J gene lost 3 bases, with 11 bases spanning the gap. The CDR3 is made up of 15 amino acids. CDR3 loop: CASSQDRQRHYGYTF. CDR3 DNA sequence: TGCGCCAGCAGCCAAGATAGGCAGCGGCACTATGGCTACACCTTC.

The J gene is TRBJ1-1, the V gene TRBV20-1; 7 bases map to TRBD1. The CDR3 spans 14 residues. Germline CDR1 DFQATT, CDR2 SNEGSKA (reference sequence). V shed 7 bases and J 1 base; nucleotides not matched to a gene: 9. The CDR3 DNA sequence: TGCAGTGACCAGGGACAGCCGCCGAACACTGAAGCTTTCTTT. Protein: CSDQGQPPNTEAFF.

In this sample, this clonotype turned up a few times. This could be a read error, since a much larger clone is one nucleotide away. V and J are TRBV6-2 or TRBV6-3 and TRBJ2-1; the D is unclear. This CDR3 is built from 12 residues. Trimming removed 4 bases at V and 5 bases at J, with 6 bases between. CDR1 is MNHEY and CDR2 is SVGEGT in the germline V gene. CDR3 DNA sequence: TGTGCCAGCAGTTCTAGGAACAATGAGCAGTTCTTC. Its protein is CASSSRNNEQFF.

The sample holds a few counts of this clonotype. A much more abundant neighbour one base away suggests this may be a read error. V and J are TRBV6-1 and TRBJ2-5; D is ambiguous. In germline, CDR1 is MNHNS, CDR2 SASEGT. Trimming cost V 4 bases and J 4 bases, with 4 bases left between them. CDR3 length: 11 residues. The CDR3 loop is CASSVIETQYF. CDR3 nucleotides: TGTGCCAGCAGTGTGATAGAGACCCAGTACTTC.